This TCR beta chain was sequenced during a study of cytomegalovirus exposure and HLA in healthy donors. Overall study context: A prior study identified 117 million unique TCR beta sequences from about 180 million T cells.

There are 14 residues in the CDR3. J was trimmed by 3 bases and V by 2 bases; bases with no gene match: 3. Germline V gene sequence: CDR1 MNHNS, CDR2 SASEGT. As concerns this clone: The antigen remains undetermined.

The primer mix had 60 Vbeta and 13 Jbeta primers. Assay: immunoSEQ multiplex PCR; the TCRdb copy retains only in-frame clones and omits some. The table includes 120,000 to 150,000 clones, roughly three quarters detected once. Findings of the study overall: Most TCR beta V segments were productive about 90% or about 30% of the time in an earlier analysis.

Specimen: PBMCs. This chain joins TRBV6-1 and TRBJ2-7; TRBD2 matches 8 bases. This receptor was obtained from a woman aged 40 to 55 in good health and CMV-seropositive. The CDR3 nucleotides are TGTGCCAGCAGTGAACAGAGCGGGAGCTACGAGCAGTACTTC. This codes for CASSEQSGSYEQYF.